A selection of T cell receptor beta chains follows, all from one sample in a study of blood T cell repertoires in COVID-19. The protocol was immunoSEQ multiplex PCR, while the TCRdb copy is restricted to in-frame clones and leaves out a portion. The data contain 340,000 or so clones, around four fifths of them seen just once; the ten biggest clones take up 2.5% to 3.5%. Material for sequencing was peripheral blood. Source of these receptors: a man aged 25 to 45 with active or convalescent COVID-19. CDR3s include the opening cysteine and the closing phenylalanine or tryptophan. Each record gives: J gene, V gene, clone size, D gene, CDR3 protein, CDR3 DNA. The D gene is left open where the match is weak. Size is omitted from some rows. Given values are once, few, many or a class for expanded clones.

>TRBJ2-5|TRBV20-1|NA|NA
CSASRPGAETQYF
TGCAGTGCTAGTAGGCCGGGAGCAGAGACCCAGTACTTC
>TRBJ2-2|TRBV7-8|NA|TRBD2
CASSLKPGGPEELFF
TGTGCCAGCAGCTTAAAACCGGGAGGGCCCGAGGAGCTGTTTTTT
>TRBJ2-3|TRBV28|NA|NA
CAGGRGDTQYF
TGTGCCGGAGGACGGGGAGATACGCAGTATTTT
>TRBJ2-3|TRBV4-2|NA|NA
CASSQDAAGSGDTQYF
TGTGCCAGCAGCCAAGATGCAGCCGGGAGCGGGGATACGCAGTATTTT
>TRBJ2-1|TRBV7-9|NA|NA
CASSSRGNYNEQFF
TGTGCCAGCAGCTCGAGAGGGAACTACAATGAGCAGTTCTTC
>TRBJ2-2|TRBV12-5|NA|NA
CASGLSGTGELFF
TGTGCTAGTGGTTTATCGGGCACCGGGGAGCTGTTTTTT
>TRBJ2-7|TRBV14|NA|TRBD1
CASSQRYTGGEYEQYF
TGTGCCAGCAGCCAAAGATATACAGGGGGCGAGTACGAGCAGTACTTC
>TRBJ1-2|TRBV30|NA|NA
CAWSPDFGYGYTF
TGTGCCTGGAGTCCAGACTTTGGGTATGGCTACACCTTC
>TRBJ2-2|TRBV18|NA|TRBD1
CASSLQGANTGELFF
TGTGCCAGCTCTCTCCAGGGGGCGAACACCGGGGAGCTGTTTTTT
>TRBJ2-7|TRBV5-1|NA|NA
CASSANTGNSEQYF
TGCGCCAGCAGCGCCAATACAGGGAACTCCGAGCAGTACTTC
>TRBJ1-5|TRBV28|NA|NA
CATRHGGLKNQPQHF
TGTGCCACGAGACACGGTGGGTTGAAGAATCAGCCCCAGCATTTT
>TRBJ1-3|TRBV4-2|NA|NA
CASSQDERAGNTIYF
TGTGCCAGCAGCCAAGATGAGAGGGCTGGAAACACCATATATTTT
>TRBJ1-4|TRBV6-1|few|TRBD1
CASSGGWDSLATNEKLFF
TGTGCCAGCAGTGGGGGCTGGGACAGCCTTGCAACTAATGAAAAACTGTTTTTT
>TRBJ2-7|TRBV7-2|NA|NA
CASSYLPSYEQYF
TGTGCCAGCAGCTACTTACCCTCCTACGAGCAGTACTTC
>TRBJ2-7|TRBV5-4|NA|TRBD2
CASSLSAGGSYEQYF
TGTGCCAGCAGCTTGTCGGCGGGGGGCTCCTACGAGCAGTACTTC
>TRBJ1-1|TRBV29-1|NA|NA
CSVEESRNTEAFF
TGCAGCGTTGAAGAATCCAGGAACACTGAAGCTTTCTTT
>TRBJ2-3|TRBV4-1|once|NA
CASGRLSTDTQYF
TGCGCCAGCGGGAGACTCAGCACAGATACGCAGTATTTT
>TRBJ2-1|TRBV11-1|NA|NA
CASSLEGAYNNEQFF
TGTGCCAGCAGCCTGGAGGGGGCCTATAACAATGAGCAGTTCTTC
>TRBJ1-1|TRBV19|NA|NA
CASSRGAFPNTEAFF
TGTGCCAGTAGTAGGGGAGCGTTCCCGAACACTGAAGCTTTCTTT
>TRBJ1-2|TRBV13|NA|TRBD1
CASSLGQGDGYTF
TGTGCCAGCAGCTTAGGTCAGGGGGATGGCTACACCTTC
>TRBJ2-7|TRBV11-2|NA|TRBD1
CASSPDTGGGYEQYF
TGTGCCAGCAGTCCCGATACAGGGGGCGGCTACGAGCAGTACTTC
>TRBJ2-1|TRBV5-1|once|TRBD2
CASSRGGASNEQFF
TGCGCCAGCAGTCGGGGGGGCGCTTCCAATGAGCAGTTCTTC